This paragraph reports one T cell receptor beta chain. Its antigen is as yet unknown. The sample is drawn from a study of cytomegalovirus exposure and HLA in healthy donors. Overall study context: The early release's HLA-typed donors yielded roughly 85 million unique TCRs.

There are 18 residues in the CDR3. In germline, CDR1 is SEHNR, CDR2 FQNEAQ (reference sequence). V lost 8 bases, J lost 0 bases, and 23 bases lay in between. PCR involved 60 Vbeta and 13 Jbeta primers. As handled by the study authors: In a later analysis, the count reached about 75 million unique TCR beta chains, with approximately 10 million shared. Profiling relied on immunoSEQ multiplex PCR, and the TCRdb table lists in-frame clones only, not all of them. The V and J calls and the clone size are those of that table, but D and trimming were determined from the DNA. The table counts 220,000 or so clones; around 1.1% lies in the top ten. Study outcomes and limitations: Within the data, a cluster of highly shared sequence variants was likely a sequencing artifact.

The chain recombines TRBV7-9 with TRBJ2-4; weak D call: TRBD1 (6 bases). This clonotype was obtained from a girl aged 2-10 years in good health and CMV-seropositive. The specimen sequenced was PBMCs. The CDR3 nucleotides read TGTGCCAGCTCCAGGGGCAGCCTTCTTACCTTAGCCAAAAACATTCAGTACTTC. Translation gives CASSRGSLLTLAKNIQYF.